The TCR beta chain described here comes from a study of T cells in Graves' hyperthyroidism and ophthalmopathy. Study outcomes and limitations: Blood also showed most of the thyroid clonotypes that were expanded above 0.001. The model made its ophthalmopathy prediction, and onset followed a median approximately 7 months later.

This clonotype has at least ten counts. Its specificity is not known. V was shortened by 2 bases and J by 6 bases, with 7 bases between the two germline ends. CDR1 and CDR2 from the germline V gene are SGHTA and FQGTGA. CDR3 size: 12 residues. RNA transcripts served as the template for amplifying TCR beta CDR3 regions. The HTBI primer set served for first-round RT-PCR of the TCR CDR3. TCRdb passed the multiplex PCR reads through MiXCR, listing each CDR3 protein once. The sample includes 610,000 or so distinct CDR3 sequences, just over 45% seen only once; the top ten take roughly 7.7%. Calling Graves' hyperthyroidism stable meant ophthalmopathy did not progress within 18 months. The patients, who ranged from 18 to 65 in age, presented with newly diagnosed hyperthyroidism lasting under 2 months.

The origin of this receptor is a woman aged 18-29 years with Graves' hyperthyroidism. The sample comprised peripheral blood or thyroid tissue (not recorded which). This chain uses TRBV7-3 with TRBJ1-1; no reliable D call. The CDR3: CASSLPGPEAFF. CDR3 nucleotide sequence: TGTGCCAGCAGCTTACCCGGCCCTGAAGCTTTCTTT.